The T cell receptor beta chain described here comes from a study of T cells after yellow fever vaccination. TCRdb ran MiXCR on the 5' RACE reads and lists one entry per CDR3 protein. The sample has around 590,000 distinct CDR3 sequences; 9% to 15% are singletons. This clonotype showed up many times. This receptor was identified in a young man who received the YFV17D yellow fever vaccine. This specimen was PBMCs, taken on the day of the yellow fever booster vaccination.

The DNA for the CDR3 is TGCGCCAGCTCCCGGAGTTGGGGATCCGTCTACGAGCAGTACTTC. Its protein is CASSRSWGSVYEQYF. V and J are TRBV5-1 and TRBJ2-7; no clear D gene. The CDR3 length is 15 residues. V was cut by 7 bases and J by 3 bases, with 20 bases left in between. From germline, CDR1 is SGHRS and CDR2 YFSETQ.